This TCR beta chain was obtained from a study of T-cell reconstitution after alpha-beta-depleted transplantation in children (dated by TCRdb to the mid-2010s). Background for the entire study: Using TCR repertoire profiling, the study quantitatively followed how T-cell immune reconstitution unfolded in children after TCRalphabeta/CD19-depleted allogeneic hematopoietic cell transplantation.

As encoded in the germline V gene, CDR1 is MDHEN while CDR2 is SYDVKM. V has 8 bases trimmed and J has 5 bases trimmed; junction bases matching no gene number 8. From its cysteine to its phenylalanine, the CDR3 spans 14 amino acids. The entry retains the CDR3 DNA only, 42 bases that are in frame from base 1. Library creation used PCR. For sequencing, an Illumina HiSeq 2500 was employed. TCR library preparation used molecular barcoding, with unique molecular identifiers applied to normalize quantification of the TCRbeta repertoire. Through fastp at Q25 and MiXCR, TCRdb rebuilt clones from the public reads, retaining in-frame beta chains. Every distinct CDR3 protein forms one entry, paired with its most common genes and DNA. The table for this sample lists around 500,000 distinct CDR3 sequences; 23% of them were counted only once. Roughly 13% of the sample rests with the top ten. The table lists this clonotype with a few counts. The target of this receptor is not known. Qualities for individual bases were not recorded, and no much larger clone is one base off.

Overall study results and their limits: The frequencies of hyperexpanded clones fell over the following months, and after one year, T-cell counts and TCRbeta diversity were mostly attributed to newly produced T cells. Apparently early alphabetaT-cell count recovery about two months after transplant reportedly relied on only several hundred rapidly expanded clones derived from non-depleted graft cells. The high TCRbeta diversity at day 60 in some patients was ascribed to recipient T cells and intrathymic progenitors that had survived conditioning.

Sample treatment or condition, as interpreted from the label and publication: allogeneic hematopoietic cell transplantation with graft depleted of TCRalphabeta T cells and CD19 B cells. TCRalphabeta/CD19-depleted allogeneic hematopoietic cell grafts were given to the transplant recipients, all of whom were children. Sample: PBMCs, mostly from graft donor cells, taken 360 days after TCRalphabeta/CD19-depleted stem cell transplant. This TCR came from a boy under two years old who had a stem cell transplant for acute myeloid leukemia, so the T cells may come from the graft donor. The sequence links TRBV28 to TRBJ1-3, with 8 bases aligning to TRBD1. The CDR3 reads CASRRGQGRNTIYF. In nucleotide form, the sequence is TGTGCCAGCCGCCGCGGACAGGGCAGAAACACCATATATTTT.